Below, 30 T cell receptor beta chains from the same sample are listed, as sequenced in a study of blood T cell repertoires in COVID-19. Method: immunoSEQ multiplex PCR; TCRdb's copy keeps in-frame clones and lacks some. The table includes about 81,000 clones, approximately 80% detected once. The sequenced sample was peripheral blood. The receptor set was obtained from a human donor in a cohort sampled during active COVID-19.

Within the sample, this clone is medium-sized. The V gene is TRBV27, the J gene TRBJ2-7; perhaps TRBD2 as D (6 bases). The V and J ends lost 0 bases and 0 bases respectively, with 15 bases between them. Germline assignment: CDR1 MNHEY and CDR2 SMNVEV (reference sequence). The CDR3 has 17 residues. The CDR3 nucleotides read TGTGCCAGCAGTTTATCGGTGGCGGGGACTTACTCCTACGAGCAGTACTTC. Amino acids: CASSLSVAGTYSYEQYF.

The chain combines TRBV7-2 with TRBJ2-1, with unresolved D. This CDR3 is built from 12 residues. V dropped 3 bases and J dropped 10 bases, with 10 bases sitting between them. Germline values: CDR1 SGHTA, CDR2 FQGNSA. CDR3 sequence (DNA): TGTGCCAGCAGCTTCTATACCGGGGAGCAGTTCTTC. It translates to CASSFYTGEQFF.

V usage is TRBV7-9 and J usage is TRBJ2-7, with 8 positions matching TRBD1. Germline V gene sequence: CDR1 SEHNR, CDR2 FQNEAQ (reference sequence). The ends lost 5 bases at V and 4 bases at J; junction bases unmatched: 1. CDR3 length: 12 residues. Written as DNA, the CDR3 is TGTGCCAGCAGCCGGACAGGGTACGAGCAGTACTTC. It codes for CASSRTGYEQYF.

CDR3 residues: CASSPWTSGPYNEQFF. The DNA for the CDR3 is TGTGCCAGCAGCCCATGGACTAGCGGACCTTACAATGAGCAGTTCTTC. This chain links TRBV7-3 with TRBJ2-1; 10 bases fit TRBD2. With 5 bases clipped from V and 4 bases from J, the junction kept 8 bases outside the gene matches. Germline V gives CDR1 SGHTA, CDR2 FQGTGA. The CDR3 length is 16 residues.

The chain couples TRBV5-6 to TRBJ2-1; 10 nucleotides align to TRBD2. This CDR3 is 17 amino acids long. CDR1 and CDR2 from the germline V gene are SGHDT and YYEEEE. V lost 7 bases, J lost 4 bases, and 14 bases stayed unmatched. CDR3 residues: CASFRGSGGLRYNEQFF. The CDR3 DNA reads as TGTGCCAGCTTTAGGGGTAGCGGGGGGCTGCGATACAATGAGCAGTTCTTC.

The chain has TRBV14 and TRBJ2-1; 7 nucleotides agree with TRBD1. This CDR3 contains 16 residues. Germline-derived CDR1 and CDR2 are SGHDN and FVKESK. V trimming: 0 bases; J trimming: 6 bases; junction bases outside the gene matches: 8. The CDR3 DNA is TGTGCCAGCAGCCAAGATTCGGGACAGCATCGCAATGAGCAGTTCTTC. Amino acid sequence: CASSQDSGQHRNEQFF.

The V call is TRBV15, the J call TRBJ1-2, with D perhaps TRBD1 (5 bases). The CDR3 length is 15 residues. Germline V gene lookup returns CDR1 LNHNV and CDR2 YYDKDF (reference sequence). Trimming took off 5 bases at V and 3 bases at J, with 16 bases between the two ends. The CDR3 here is CATSPSPGLYYGYTF. In DNA, the CDR3 is TGTGCCACCAGCCCAAGCCCAGGGCTTTACTATGGCTACACCTTC.

The chain recombines TRBV7-2 with TRBJ1-1; 7 nucleotides match TRBD1. Germline lookup yields CDR1 SGHTA and CDR2 FQGNSA. The length of the CDR3 is 14 residues. V shed 5 bases and J 9 bases; nucleotides not matched to a gene: 12. The CDR3: CASSPRQGGGKAFF. The CDR3 DNA reads TGTGCCAGCAGCCCTAGACAGGGCGGGGGGAAAGCTTTCTTT.

V is TRBV7-5 and J is TRBJ2-7; the tabulated D call, TRBD1, remains unverified against the DNA. TRBV7-5 represents a pseudogene. CDR3 length: 14 residues. CDR3 loop: CVRSLASGAYEQYF. The CDR3 nucleotides read TGTGTCAGAAGCTTAGCGTCAGGGGCCTACGAGCAGTACTTC.

The count of this clone is one. The V and J genes are TRBV18 and TRBJ2-7, with D maybe TRBD2 (6 bases). V was clipped by 3 bases and J by 6 bases, with 18 bases between them. Germline values: CDR1 KGHSH, CDR2 LQKENI. This CDR3 is built from 15 residues. CDR3 in amino acids: CASSPGLARTSEQYF. In DNA form, the CDR3 reads TGTGCCAGCTCACCGGGGCTAGCGCGGACCTCCGAGCAGTACTTC. Combining the CDR3 with reference TRBV18 and TRBJ2-7 gives the whole variable domain NAGVMQNPRHLVRRRGQEARLRCSPMKGHSHVYWYRQLPEEGLKFMVYLQKENIIDESGMPKERFSAEFPKEGPSILRIQQVVRGDSAAYFCASSPGLARTSEQYFGPGTRLTVT.

This chain uses TRBV2 with TRBJ1-3, with 7 bases lining up with TRBD1. The germline gives CDR1 SNHLY, CDR2 FYNNEI. V shed 1 base, J shed 0 bases, and the junction held 6 bases outside the gene matches. The CDR3 covers 17 residues. The CDR3 DNA reads TGTGCCAGCAGTGAAGGAGGGGGCTATATCTCTGGAAACACCATATATTTT. Translation gives CASSEGGGYISGNTIYF.

This sequence joins TRBV28 and TRBJ1-2; D remains ambiguous. With 7 bases removed from V and 0 bases from J, the gap between germline ends came to 15 bases. The germline V gene encodes CDR1 MDHEN and CDR2 SYDVKM. The CDR3 length is 15 residues. The CDR3 is CASTKTANPNYGYTF. CDR3 in DNA: TGTGCCAGCACGAAAACAGCTAATCCTAACTATGGCTACACCTTC.

The chain has TRBV5-1 and TRBJ2-7; D may be TRBD2 (6 bases). Trimming removed 5 bases from V and 6 bases from J, with 18 bases in between. Germline-derived CDR1 and CDR2 are SGHRS and YFSETQ. The CDR3 consists of 14 residues. The CDR3 sequence: CASRSSAGHAEQYF. DNA for the CDR3: TGCGCCAGCAGAAGTTCCGCGGGGCACGCCGAGCAGTACTTC.

This clone turned up a few times. This CDR3 reads CASSPDWRLQETQYF. DNA of the CDR3: TGTGCCAGCAGCCCGGACTGGCGATTGCAAGAGACCCAGTACTTC. V is TRBV14 and J is TRBJ2-5; possible D gene TRBD2, 5 bases. The germline CDR1 and CDR2 sequences are SGHDN and FVKESK. This CDR3 is 15 amino acids long. Trimming cost V 4 bases and J 2 bases, with 14 bases left between them. Full variable domain (remainder filled in from reference TRBV14 and TRBJ2-5): EAGVTQFPSHSVIEKGQTVTLRCDPISGHDNLYWYRRVMGKEIKFLLHFVKESKQDESGMPNNRFLAERTGGTYSTLKVQPAELEDSGVYFCASSPDWRLQETQYFGPGTRLLVL.

The sample holds a few counts of this clone. The chain employs TRBV7-7 and TRBJ2-1, with TRBD1 identical over 8 bases. Germline lookup yields CDR1 SSHAT and CDR2 FNYEAQ (reference sequence). This CDR3 is built from 14 residues. J was trimmed by 9 bases and V by 5 bases; bases with no gene match: 9. The CDR3 bases are TGTGCCAGCAGCCCCCAGGCAGGGGGCCTTGAGCAGTTCTTC. Translating it yields CASSPQAGGLEQFF.

CDR3 coding DNA: TGTGCCAGCAGCGCACTCGGGGGCAATGAGCAGTTCTTC. Residues: CASSALGGNEQFF. This chain joins TRBV12-3 or TRBV12-4 and TRBJ2-1; perhaps TRBD2 as D (6 bases). V shed 6 bases and J shed 6 bases, with 12 bases lying between them. This CDR3 comprises 13 residues.

Written as DNA, the CDR3 is TGTGCCAGCAGCAAACCAGGACTATCCAATGAGCAGTTCTTC. Its translation is CASSKPGLSNEQFF. The chain links TRBV7-9 to TRBJ2-1, with D possibly matching TRBD2 (6 bases). The germline CDR1 and CDR2 sequences are SEHNR and FQNEAQ (reference sequence). V lost 5 bases, J lost 6 bases, and 14 bases lay in between. This CDR3 spans 14 amino acids.

The chain is built from TRBV5-1 and TRBJ2-7; 9 positions agree with TRBD1. The CDR3 is 16 amino acids. J gave up 1 base and V 1 base, and 6 bases lay outside the gene matches. Germline CDR1 is SGHRS and CDR2 is YFSETQ. CDR3 protein: CASSLQSGTGSYEQYF. In DNA, the CDR3 is TGCGCCAGCAGCTTGCAATCGGGGACAGGGTCCTACGAGCAGTACTTC.

The chain is built from TRBV9 and TRBJ1-4, with D possibly TRBD1 on 6 matching bases. Germline V gene sequence: CDR1 SGDLS, CDR2 YYNGEE. This CDR3 spans 14 amino acids. Trimming took off 6 bases at V and 8 bases at J, with 17 bases between the two ends. The CDR3 loop reads CASNKYGGGEKLFF. The DNA of the CDR3 is TGTGCCAGCAATAAATATGGGGGCGGCGAAAAACTGTTTTTT.

The chain has TRBV5-1 and TRBJ2-7, with D perhaps TRBD2 (6 bases). CDR3 size: 15 residues. Germline V gene lookup returns CDR1 SGHRS and CDR2 YFSETQ. V lost 2 bases, J lost 2 bases, and 14 bases lay in between. As DNA, the CDR3 is TGCGCCAGCAGCTTCTCTCGGGGGAACACCTACGAGCAGTACTTC. Amino acid sequence: CASSFSRGNTYEQYF.

The chain is built from TRBV19 and TRBJ2-2, with no clear D. V lost 7 bases and J lost 5, with 8 bases in between. The V gene's germline CDR1 is LNHDA and CDR2 SQIVND (reference sequence). The CDR3 length is 12 residues. The CDR3 sequence is CASNMETGELFF. The DNA of the CDR3 is TGTGCCAGTAATATGGAGACCGGGGAGCTGTTTTTT. The full variable domain, with the rest looked up from reference TRBV19 and TRBJ2-2, is DGGITQSPKYLFRKEGQNVTLSCEQNLNHDAMYWYRQDPGQGLRLIYYSQIVNDFQKGDIAEGYSVSREKKESFPLTVTSAQKNPTAFYLCASNMETGELFFGEGSRLTVL.

This clone was seen a single time. This sequence joins TRBV11-3 and TRBJ2-3; a possible D gene is TRBD2 (5 bases). This CDR3 is 16 amino acids long. Deletions cut 5 bases from V and 4 bases from J, with 19 bases between. Germline V gene data show CDR1 as SGHNT and CDR2 as YENEEA. The CDR3 DNA is TGTGCCAGCAGCCCCAGGCTCGGGAAGGGTCCAGATACGCAGTATTTT. This gives the protein CASSPRLGKGPDTQYF.

This sequence joins TRBV5-1 and TRBJ2-2, with 7 bases fitting TRBD1. This CDR3 is 15 amino acids long. From germline, CDR1 is SGHRS and CDR2 YFSETQ. After removal of 3 bases from V and 1 base from J, the junction contained 3 bases not matched to a gene. The CDR3 DNA is TGCGCCAGCAGCTCAAGGACAGGGAACACCGGGGAGCTGTTTTTT. Protein: CASSSRTGNTGELFF.

This chain links TRBV5-6 with TRBJ2-1; 9 nucleotides agree with TRBD1. Germline V gene lookup returns CDR1 SGHDT and CDR2 YYEEEE. The CDR3 sequence is 15 residues long. With 3 bases clipped from V and 6 bases from J, the junction kept 7 bases outside the gene matches. CDR3 in DNA: TGTGCCAGCAGCTCGGACAGGGGCTTTCGCAATGAGCAGTTCTTC. This encodes CASSSDRGFRNEQFF.

The chain employs TRBV4-2 and TRBJ2-1, with a possible D match to TRBD2 (5 bases). The CDR3 runs to 17 residues. V was trimmed by 0 bases and J by 2 bases, leaving 14 bases between them. Germline loops: CDR1 LGHNA, CDR2 YNFKEQ. CDR3 region: CASSQEGGGGPYNEQFF. CDR3 nucleotide sequence: TGTGCCAGCAGCCAAGAGGGCGGAGGTGGCCCCTACAATGAGCAGTTCTTC.

V gene TRBV19 combines with J gene TRBJ1-4; maybe TRBD1 (6 bases). V was pared by 3 bases and J by 8 bases, with 13 bases between. There are 14 residues in the CDR3. CDR1 is LNHDA and CDR2 is SQIVND in the germline V gene (reference sequence). CDR3 DNA sequence: TGTGCCAGTAGTATGCAGGGGAAGGTGGAAAAACTGTTTTTT. As protein: CASSMQGKVEKLFF.

V is TRBV6-2 or TRBV6-3 and J is TRBJ2-5, with TRBD2 as a possible D gene (5 bases). Trimming removed 5 bases at V and 3 bases at J, with 10 bases between. Per germline, CDR1 MNHEY and CDR2 SVGEGT. The CDR3 runs to 13 residues. The CDR3 DNA follows: TGTGCCAGCAGTCCCCCCGGGAAAGAGACCCAGTACTTC. Translated, it gives CASSPPGKETQYF.

The V gene is TRBV19, the J gene TRBJ2-3; weak D call: TRBD2 (5 bases). Trimming removed 7 bases from V and 0 bases from J, with 14 bases in between. This CDR3 has 15 amino acids. Germline V lookup: CDR1 LNHDA, CDR2 SQIVND (reference sequence). The CDR3 sequence is CASTPTGTSTDTQYF. The CDR3 region has the DNA TGTGCCAGTACTCCGACGGGAACTAGCACAGATACGCAGTATTTT. The full variable domain, completed using reference TRBV19 and TRBJ2-3, is DGGITQSPKYLFRKEGQNVTLSCEQNLNHDAMYWYRQDPGQGLRLIYYSQIVNDFQKGDIAEGYSVSREKKESFPLTVTSAQKNPTAFYLCASTPTGTSTDTQYFGPGTRLTVL.

J is TRBJ2-3 and V is TRBV7-2, with 9 bases lining up with TRBD2. Germline CDR1 reads SGHTA; CDR2 reads FQGNSA. The junction had 0 bases not matched to a gene; V was cut back by 2 bases and J by 0 bases. This CDR3 comprises 15 residues. In nucleotides, the CDR3 is TGTGCCAGCAGCTTACTAGCGGGGAGCACAGATACGCAGTATTTT. It translates to CASSLLAGSTDTQYF.

The genes are TRBV15 and TRBJ2-1, with D unclear. Trimming shortened V by 3 bases and J by 4 bases, and 7 bases separated the two germline ends. This CDR3 contains 13 residues. Germline lookup yields CDR1 LNHNV and CDR2 YYDKDF (reference sequence). CDR3 region: CATSRLAYNEQFF. For the CDR3, the DNA is TGTGCCACCAGCAGGTTAGCTTACAATGAGCAGTTCTTC.